Listed here are 3 T cell receptor beta chains from one sample, sequenced in a study of Graves' ophthalmopathy and Graves' hyperthyroidism. RNA transcripts were the template, and TCR beta CDR3 regions were amplified from them. In the first round, RT-PCR was carried out with HTBI primers, and a multiplex PCR formed the second round. TCRdb re-analysed the multiplex PCR reads in MiXCR, keeping a single row per CDR3 protein. The sample records over a million distinct CDR3 sequences, about 36% being singletons. The sample comprised peripheral blood or thyroid tissue (not recorded which). These receptor sequences come from an adult man with Graves' hyperthyroidism.

This clonotype was detected a few times. The rearrangement uses TRBV20-1 and TRBJ2-2, with 11 nucleotides matching TRBD2. J lost 5 bases, V lost 1 base, and 6 bases had no gene match. Per germline, CDR1 DFQATT and CDR2 SNEGSKA (reference sequence). CDR3 length: 16 amino acids. Written as DNA, the CDR3 is TGCAGTGCTAGAGCACTAGCGGGGGTCAGGACCGGGGAGCTGTTTTTT. Translation gives CSARALAGVRTGELFF.

This clonotype was counted many times. V and J are TRBV10-3 and TRBJ2-5; D is perhaps TRBD2 (7 bases). V was trimmed by 6 bases and J by 1 base, leaving 12 bases between them. The CDR3 is 14 amino acids. Germline V gene lookup returns CDR1 ENHRY and CDR2 SYGVKD. CDR3 DNA sequence: TGTGCCATCAGCCGGGGGGCCGGCCAAGAGACCCAGTACTTC. Amino acids: CAISRGAGQETQYF.

The rearrangement links TRBV20-1 to TRBJ1-2; D ambiguous. From germline, CDR1 is DFQATT and CDR2 SNEGSKA (reference sequence). The CDR3 has 10 residues. Trimming left V 6 bases short and J 5 bases short, with 7 bases between. CDR3 sequence: CSATTYGYTF. In DNA form, the CDR3 reads TGCAGTGCGACGACTTATGGCTACACCTTC.